Sequencing of this T cell receptor (beta chain) was carried out in a study of molecular identifiers for immune sequencing clone quantification. Via MiXCR, TCRdb re-called the PCR reads, giving one row per CDR3 protein. The sample holds over 10,000 distinct CDR3 sequences, around a sixth seen once. This clonotype was detected ten times or more. Per the germline V gene, CDR1 is PRHDT and CDR2 is FYEKMQ (reference sequence). Trimming removed 2 bases at V and 5 bases at J, with 9 bases between. CDR3 length: 13 residues. This sequence joins TRBV13 and TRBJ2-5; D remains ambiguous. Sequencing was performed on naive CD8+ T cells from blood, with Jurkat cell RNA spiked in. Subset in this sample: FACS-sorted CD8+CD4-CCR7+CD45RA+ naive T cells. This receptor was identified in a human donor in good health. Some libraries in this study had Jurkat cell RNA spiked in. CDR3 amino acids: CASSLSGIETQYF. In DNA form, the CDR3 reads TGTGCCAGCAGCTTAAGTGGGATCGAGACCCAGTACTTC. Complete variable domain (other parts from reference TRBV13 and TRBJ2-5): AAGVIQSPRHLIKEKRETATLKCYPIPRHDTVYWYQQGPGQDPQFLISFYEKMQSDKGSIPDRFSAQQFSDYHSELNMSSLELGDSALYFCASSLSGIETQYFGPGTRLLVL.